This entry is about one T cell receptor beta chain. The antigen remains undetermined. MiXCR, run by TCRdb on the 5' RACE reads, gives a single entry per CDR3 protein. This sample has 300,000 to 350,000 distinct CDR3 sequences, with approximately 19% found just once. This specimen belongs to a study of T-cell memory formation after mild COVID-19. After removal of 3 bases from V and 4 bases from J, the junction contained 4 bases not matched to a gene. The CDR3 totals 14 residues. Germline assignment: CDR1 KGHDR and CDR2 SFDVKD. Whole-study findings and limits: Later expanders leaned toward CD4+, whereas clones contracting from day 15 to 85 were balanced CD4/CD8. CD4+ clones that contracted lay mainly in CM and EM; CD8+ ones lay in EMRA.

Sequenced material: PBMCs or a T cell subset sorted from them (not recorded which). This clonotype originated in a man in his late teens or twenties who had mild COVID-19 (a few samples of this study predate the infection). Cell type and time point are not known. The rearrangement uses TRBV24-1 and TRBJ2-5; TRBD1 aligns across 7 bases. The CDR3 here is CATSDPTGRETQYF. The DNA of the CDR3 is TGTGCCACCAGTGATCCGACAGGGAGAGAGACCCAGTACTTC.